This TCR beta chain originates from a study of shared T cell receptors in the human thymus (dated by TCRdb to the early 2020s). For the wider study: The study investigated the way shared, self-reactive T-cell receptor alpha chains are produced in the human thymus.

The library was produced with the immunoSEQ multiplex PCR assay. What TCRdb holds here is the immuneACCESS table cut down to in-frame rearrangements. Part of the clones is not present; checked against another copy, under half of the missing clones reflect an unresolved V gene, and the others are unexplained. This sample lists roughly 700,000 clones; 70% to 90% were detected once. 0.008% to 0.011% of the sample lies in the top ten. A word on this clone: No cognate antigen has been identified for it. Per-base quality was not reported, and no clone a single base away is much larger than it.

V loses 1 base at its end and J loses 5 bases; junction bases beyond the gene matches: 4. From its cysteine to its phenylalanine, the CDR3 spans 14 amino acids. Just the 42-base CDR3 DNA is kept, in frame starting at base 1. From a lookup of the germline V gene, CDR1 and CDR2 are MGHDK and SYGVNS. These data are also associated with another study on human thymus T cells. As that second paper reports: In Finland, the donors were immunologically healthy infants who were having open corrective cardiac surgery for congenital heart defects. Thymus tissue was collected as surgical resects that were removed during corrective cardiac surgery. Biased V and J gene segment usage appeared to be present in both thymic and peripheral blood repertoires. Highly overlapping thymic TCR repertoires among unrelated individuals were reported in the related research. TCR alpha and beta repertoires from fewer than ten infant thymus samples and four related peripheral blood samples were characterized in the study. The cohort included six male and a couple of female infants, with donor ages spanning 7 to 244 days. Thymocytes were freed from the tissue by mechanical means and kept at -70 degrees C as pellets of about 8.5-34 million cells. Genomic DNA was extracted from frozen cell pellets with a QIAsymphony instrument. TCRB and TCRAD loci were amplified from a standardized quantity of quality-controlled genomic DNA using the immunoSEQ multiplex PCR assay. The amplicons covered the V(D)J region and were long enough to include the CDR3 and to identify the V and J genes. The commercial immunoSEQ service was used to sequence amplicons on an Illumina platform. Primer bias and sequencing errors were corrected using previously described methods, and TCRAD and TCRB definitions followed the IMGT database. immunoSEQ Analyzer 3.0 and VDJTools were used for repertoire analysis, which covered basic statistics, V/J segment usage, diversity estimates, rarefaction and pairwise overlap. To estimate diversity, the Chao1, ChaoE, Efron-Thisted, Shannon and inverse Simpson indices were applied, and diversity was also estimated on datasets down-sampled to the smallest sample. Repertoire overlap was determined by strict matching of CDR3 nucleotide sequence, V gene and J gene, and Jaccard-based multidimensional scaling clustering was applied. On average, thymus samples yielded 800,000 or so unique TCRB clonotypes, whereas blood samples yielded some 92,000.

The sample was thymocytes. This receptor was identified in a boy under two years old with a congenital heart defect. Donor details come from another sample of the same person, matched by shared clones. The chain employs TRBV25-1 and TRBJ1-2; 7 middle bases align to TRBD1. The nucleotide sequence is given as TGTGCCAGCAGTGAATGGGACAGTCTTTATGGCTACACCTTC. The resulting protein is CASSEWDSLYGYTF.